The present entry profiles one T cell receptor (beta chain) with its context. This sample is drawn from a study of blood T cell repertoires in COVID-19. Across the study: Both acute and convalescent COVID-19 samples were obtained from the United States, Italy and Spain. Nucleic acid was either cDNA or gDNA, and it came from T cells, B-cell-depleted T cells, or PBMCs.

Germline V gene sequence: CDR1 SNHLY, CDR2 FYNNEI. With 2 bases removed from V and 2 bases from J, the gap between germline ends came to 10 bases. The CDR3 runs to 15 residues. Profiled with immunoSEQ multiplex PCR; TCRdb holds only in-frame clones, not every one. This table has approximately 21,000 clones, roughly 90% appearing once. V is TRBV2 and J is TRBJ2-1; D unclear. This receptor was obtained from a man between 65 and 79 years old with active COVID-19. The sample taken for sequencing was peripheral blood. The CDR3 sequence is CASSESEFPYNEQFF. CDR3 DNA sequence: TGTGCCAGCAGTGAATCTGAGTTTCCCTACAATGAGCAGTTCTTC.